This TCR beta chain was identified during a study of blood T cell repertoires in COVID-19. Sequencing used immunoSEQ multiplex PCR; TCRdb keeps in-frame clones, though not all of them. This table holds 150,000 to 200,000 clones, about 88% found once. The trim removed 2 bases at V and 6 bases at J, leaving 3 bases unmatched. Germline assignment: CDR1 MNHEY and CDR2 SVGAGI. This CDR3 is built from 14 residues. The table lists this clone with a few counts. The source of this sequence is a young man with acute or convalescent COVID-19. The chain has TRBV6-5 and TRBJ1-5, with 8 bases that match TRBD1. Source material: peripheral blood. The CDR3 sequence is CASSYDRGGQPQHF. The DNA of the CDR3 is TGTGCCAGCAGTTACGACAGGGGTGGTCAGCCCCAGCATTTT.